The 26 T cell receptor beta chains listed next were all sequenced from one sample in a study of response to subunit inactivated influenza vaccine. A single record per CDR3 protein comes from TCRdb applying MiXCR to the RT-PCR reads. The sample gives about 700,000 distinct CDR3 sequences, approximately 14% of which show up once; 9.5% to 13% is in the top ten. Sample: PBMCs from blood, taken roughly 12 days after vaccination. The origin of the receptors is a man aged 45-60 years who received an inactivated influenza vaccine.

The sample holds a few counts of this clonotype. The chain joins TRBV20-1 to TRBJ2-1; D tentatively fits TRBD1 or TRBD2 (5 bases each). Looked up from germline, CDR1 is DFQATT and CDR2 is SNEGSKA (reference sequence). The CDR3 is 14 residues long. V dropped 0 bases and J dropped 8 bases, with 14 bases sitting between them. This CDR3 is CSARDLGETHEQFF. CDR3 sequence (DNA): TGCAGTGCTAGAGATCTGGGGGAAACCCATGAGCAGTTCTTC.

The chain employs TRBV6-6 and TRBJ2-3; D uncertain. This CDR3 has 12 residues. Germline values: CDR1 MNHNY, CDR2 SVGAGI (reference sequence). The V gene lost 2 bases and the J gene lost 4 bases, with 4 bases spanning the gap. The CDR3 nucleotides are TGTGCCAGCAGTTACGTGGCAGATACGCAGTATTTT. This sequence encodes CASSYVADTQYF.

The chain couples TRBV18 to TRBJ2-7; D gene uncertain. The CDR3 spans 13 residues. Trimming took 3 bases from V and 2 from J, leaving 8 bases between them. Germline V gene sequence: CDR1 KGHSH, CDR2 LQKENI. As DNA, the CDR3 is TGTGCCAGCTCACCGGACGGAACCTACGAGCAGTACTTC. It is translated as CASSPDGTYEQYF.

In its sample, this clonotype was seen a few times. This chain uses TRBV12-3 or TRBV12-4 with TRBJ2-1; maybe TRBD1 (6 bases). V lost 3 bases to trimming and J lost 9 bases, with 12 bases between them. The CDR3 is 13 residues long. The CDR3 here is CASSFQGPGEQFF. CDR3 nucleotides: TGTGCCAGCAGTTTTCAGGGGCCAGGTGAGCAGTTCTTC.

This clonotype was counted ten times or more. The chain is built from TRBV7-6 and TRBJ2-2; 9 nucleotides match TRBD1. The V and J ends lost 5 bases and 5 bases, in that order; junction bases with no gene match: 6. Germline V gene sequence: CDR1 SGHVS, CDR2 FNYEAQ. The CDR3 spans 15 residues. The CDR3 here is CASSPWTGETGELFF. Written as DNA, the CDR3 is TGTGCCAGCAGCCCTTGGACAGGGGAGACCGGGGAGCTGTTTTTT.

The V call is TRBV29-1, the J call TRBJ2-3, with 9 bases that match TRBD1. CDR1 and CDR2 (germline): SQVTM, ANQGSEA. The CDR3 totals 14 residues. The ends lost 8 bases at V and 5 bases at J; junction bases unmatched: 11. The CDR3 nucleotides read TGCAGCACATGGGACAGGGACACCGAAGATACGCAGTATTTT. This sequence encodes CSTWDRDTEDTQYF.

This sequence joins TRBV14 and TRBJ2-7; no firm D call. V dropped 4 bases and J dropped 7 bases, with 11 bases sitting between them. There are 12 residues in the CDR3. Germline V gene data show CDR1 as SGHDN and CDR2 as FVKESK. CDR3 nucleotide sequence: TGTGCCAGCAGCCTCTTTAAGGGAGAGCAGTACTTC. It encodes CASSLFKGEQYF.

This clonotype was counted between two and nine times. The V call is TRBV29-1, the J call TRBJ1-2; D unclear. This CDR3 is 12 amino acids long. Germline V gives CDR1 SQVTM, CDR2 ANQGSEA. V lost 5 bases to trimming and J lost 8 bases, with 15 bases between them. Here the CDR3 DNA reads TGCAGCGTTCTCTTGCCTCCCGGCGGCTACACCTTC. It translates to CSVLLPPGGYTF. The full variable domain, with the rest looked up from reference TRBV29-1 and TRBJ1-2, is SAVISQKPSRDICQRGTSLTIQCQVDSQVTMMFWYRQQPGQSLTLIATANQGSEATYESGFVIDKFPISRPNLTFSTLTVSNMSPEDSSIYLCSVLLPPGGYTFGSGTRLTVV.

This clonotype has only a few counts. The chain uses TRBV6-5 and TRBJ1-1, with no clear D. Germline CDR1 and CDR2: MNHEY and SVGAGI. V shed 4 bases and J shed 12 bases, with 15 bases lying between them. The CDR3 has 12 amino acids. The CDR3 sequence: CASSFSGRQTFF. The CDR3 DNA reads TGTGCCAGCAGTTTCTCCGGGCGACAAACTTTCTTT.

The CDR3 sequence: CASSLSGTSGYEQYF. Here the CDR3 DNA reads TGTGCCAGCAGTTTATCGGGGACTAGCGGCTACGAGCAGTACTTC. The chain couples TRBV28 to TRBJ2-7; 11 bases map to TRBD2. Per germline, CDR1 MDHEN and CDR2 SYDVKM. J gave up 3 bases and V 1 base, and 2 bases lay outside the gene matches. The CDR3 consists of 15 residues.

CDR3 loop: CSAKRLAENTDTQYF. In nucleotides, the CDR3 is TGCAGTGCTAAAAGACTAGCGGAAAACACAGATACGCAGTATTTT. V usage is TRBV20-1 and J usage is TRBJ2-3; 9 nucleotides agree with TRBD2. This CDR3 contains 15 residues. Germline assignment: CDR1 DFQATT and CDR2 SNEGSKA (reference sequence). V shed 4 bases, J shed 2 bases, and the junction held 7 bases outside the gene matches.

The rearrangement links TRBV6-2 or TRBV6-3 to TRBJ1-5, with unresolved D. CDR3 length: 14 residues. V gave up 5 bases and J gave up 5 bases, with 13 bases separating them. Germline V gene data show CDR1 as MNHEY and CDR2 as SVGEGT. DNA of the CDR3: TGTGCCAGCAGTGACCGGCGTATGGATCAGCCCCAGCATTTT. Protein product: CASSDRRMDQPQHF.

This clonotype was counted only a few times. The V and J genes are TRBV5-8 and TRBJ2-7; perhaps TRBD2 as D (5 bases). This CDR3 has 13 amino acids. V gave up 1 base and J gave up 5 bases, with 10 bases separating them. Germline-derived CDR1 and CDR2 are SGHTS and YDEGEE. This CDR3 is CASSLRGIDEQYF. CDR3 sequence (DNA): TGTGCCAGCAGCTTGAGAGGGATAGACGAGCAGTACTTC.

This clonotype was observed at least ten times. The chain is built from TRBV21-1 and TRBJ2-7. TRBV21-1 is labeled a pseudogene. There are 10 residues in the CDR3. The CDR3 loop is CASSIYEQYF. CDR3 DNA: TGTGCCAGCAGTATTTACGAGCAGTACTTC.

V gene TRBV7-9 combines with J gene TRBJ1-1; D is ambiguous. Per the germline V gene, CDR1 is SEHNR and CDR2 is FQNEAQ (reference sequence). This CDR3 comprises 15 residues. Trimming cost V 2 bases and J 0 bases, with 10 bases left between them. DNA for the CDR3: TGTGCCAGCAGCTTATTCACATCCATGAACACTGAAGCTTTCTTT. Encoded protein: CASSLFTSMNTEAFF.

This clonotype was detected a few times. The rearrangement joins TRBV2 to TRBJ2-7; the D is unclear. CDR1 is SNHLY, CDR2 FYNNEI, per germline. The CDR3 is 12 residues long. The ends were cut back, 6 bases at V and 2 bases at J, with 8 bases in the middle. The CDR3: CASRDTAYEQYF. The CDR3 nucleotides are TGTGCCAGCAGGGATACAGCCTACGAGCAGTACTTC.

This clonotype was counted ten times or more. This chain links TRBV11-2 with TRBJ1-1; D unclear. V shed 2 bases and J shed 3 bases, with 13 bases lying between them. This CDR3 comprises 15 residues. Germline CDR1 reads SGHAT; CDR2 reads FQNNGV. DNA of the CDR3: TGTGCCAGCAGCTTAAGGCCCCACGGAGACACTGAAGCTTTCTTT. Its translation is CASSLRPHGDTEAFF. Looking up the rest from reference TRBV11-2 and TRBJ1-1 gives the full variable domain: EAGVAQSPRYKIIEKRQSVAFWCNPISGHATLYWYQQILGQGPKLLIQFQNNGVVDDSQLPKDRFSAERLKGVDSTLKIQPAKLEDSAVYLCASSLRPHGDTEAFFGQGTRLTVV.

The genes are TRBV18 and TRBJ1-4; maybe TRBD1 (6 bases). V gave up 0 bases and J gave up 5 bases, with 13 bases separating them. CDR3 length equals 16 residues. Germline CDR1 is KGHSH and CDR2 is LQKENI. The CDR3 loop reads CASSPPVEQGNEKLFF. DNA for the CDR3: TGTGCCAGCTCACCACCGGTGGAACAGGGAAATGAAAAACTGTTTTTT. Combining the CDR3 with reference TRBV18 and TRBJ1-4 gives the whole variable domain NAGVMQNPRHLVRRRGQEARLRCSPMKGHSHVYWYRQLPEEGLKFMVYLQKENIIDESGMPKERFSAEFPKEGPSILRIQQVVRGDSAAYFCASSPPVEQGNEKLFFGSGTQLSVL.

The V call is TRBV5-1, the J call TRBJ2-3; D call uncertain. The CDR3 consists of 17 residues. Trimming cost V 4 bases and J 0 bases, with 18 bases left between them. Germline lookup yields CDR1 SGHRS and CDR2 YFSETQ. CDR3 sequence (DNA): TGCGCCAGCAGCCCCCGCCTAGTCGACCCTAGCACAGATACGCAGTATTTT. It encodes CASSPRLVDPSTDTQYF. Variable domain in full (rest from reference TRBV5-1 and TRBJ2-3): KAGVTQTPRYLIKTRGQQVTLSCSPISGHRSVSWYQQTPGQGLQFLFEYFSETQRNKGNFPGRFSGRQFSNSRSEMNVSTLELGDSALYLCASSPRLVDPSTDTQYFGPGTRLTVL.

This clonotype appeared a few times. The rearrangement joins TRBV12-3 or TRBV12-4 to TRBJ2-2, with D hard to call. Trimming removed 3 bases from V and 4 bases from J, with 12 bases in between. The CDR3 length is 15 residues. The CDR3 DNA sequence: TGTGCCAGCAGTTTGACTTATTCAATCACCGGGGAGCTGTTTTTT. Translation: CASSLTYSITGELFF.

This clonotype was observed a handful of times. The chain carries TRBV27 and TRBJ1-5; 12 bases line up with TRBD1. This CDR3 has 15 amino acids. The germline CDR1 and CDR2 sequences are MNHEY and SMNVEV (reference sequence). V lost 4 bases and J lost 9; bases outside the gene matches: 7. The CDR3 coding sequence is TGTGCCAGCAGTTCCGGGACAGGGGGCTCTCTGCCCCAGCATTTT. It translates to CASSSGTGGSLPQHF.

For this clonotype: A much larger clone lies a single base off, so this may be a read error. The rearrangement joins TRBV7-8 to TRBJ2-1; tentative D call: TRBD1 (5 bases). Germline CDR1 SGHVS, CDR2 FQNEAQ. This CDR3 contains 13 residues. CDR3 protein: CASSLEGYNEHFF. As DNA, the CDR3 is TGTGCCAGCAGCTTAGAGGGGTACAATGAGCACTTCTTC.

The sample holds a few counts of this clonotype. This sequence joins TRBV5-6 and TRBJ2-4, with unresolved D. V dropped 0 bases and J dropped 0 bases, with 4 bases sitting between them. This CDR3 has 14 amino acids. Germline V CDR1 and CDR2: SGHDT, YYEEEE. The CDR3 spells CASSLGAAKNIQYF. Here the CDR3 DNA reads TGTGCCAGCAGCTTGGGGGCAGCCAAAAACATTCAGTACTTC.

This clonotype has just a few counts. This chain connects TRBV6-5 to TRBJ2-3; tentative D call: TRBD2 (5 bases). The CDR3 has 14 residues. The germline CDR1 and CDR2 sequences are MNHEY and SVGAGI. The V end was cut by 0 bases, the J end by 3 bases, with 7 bases between. CDR3 bases: TGTGCCAGCAGTTACTCGTCGGGGACAGATACGCAGTATTTT. Amino acids: CASSYSSGTDTQYF.

The sample holds many counts of this clonotype. The chain uses TRBV12-3 or TRBV12-4 and TRBJ2-1, with TRBD2 matching 9 bases. The CDR3 covers 12 residues. V lost 7 bases, J lost 12 bases, and 7 bases stayed unmatched. The CDR3 loop is CASTPAGGGQFF. The CDR3 DNA reads TGTGCCAGCACCCCAGCGGGAGGTGGGCAGTTCTTC.

This clonotype turned up a few times. The chain combines TRBV7-3 with TRBJ1-2; no reliable D call. Germline V lookup: CDR1 SGHTA, CDR2 FQGTGA. The ends were cut back, 4 bases at V and 9 bases at J, with 15 bases in the middle. The CDR3 runs 13 residues. The CDR3 DNA reads as TGTGCCAGCAGCTCCCTTAAGGACGGGAGCTACACCTTC. Translating it yields CASSSLKDGSYTF.